Listed here are 30 T cell receptor beta chains from one sample, sequenced in a study of regulatory T cells in long-lasting Graves disease. Stated time point: persistent/refractory GD, antithyroid drugs over 5 years with positive TRAb. There was RNA extracted from PBMCs, and the TCR library was made from it. Libraries of TCR beta came from iRepertoire HTBI primers plus Arm-PCR of CDR3 regions. Each CDR3 protein gets one entry after TCRdb re-called the multiplex PCR reads with MiXCR. The sample has about 430,000 distinct CDR3 sequences, about 21% seen once. The material sequenced was peripheral blood mononuclear cells (PBMCs), taken when the disease was refractory, from a patient treated with antithyroid drugs. The origin of the receptors is a female donor with Graves disease.

V usage is TRBV11-3 and J usage is TRBJ2-1, with D unclear. V was clipped by 4 bases and J by 4 bases, with 8 bases between them. Germline V gives CDR1 SGHNT, CDR2 YENEEA. CDR3 length: 13 residues. CDR3: CASSSNNYNEQFF. For the CDR3, the DNA is TGTGCCAGCAGCTCCAACAATTACAATGAGCAGTTCTTC. The whole variable domain, filled in from reference TRBV11-3 and TRBJ2-1, reads EAGVVQSPRYKIIEKKQPVAFWCNPISGHNTLYWYLQNLGQGPELLIRYENEEAVDDSQLPKDRFSAERLKGVDSTLKIQPAELGDSAVYLCASSSNNYNEQFFGPGTRLTVL.

The CDR3 bases are TGTGCCAGCAGCCCCGTGGGCCTACGCGATGAGCAGTTCTTC. It specifies CASSPVGLRDEQFF. V is TRBV11-2 and J is TRBJ2-1; no clear D gene. The V and J ends lost 5 bases and 8 bases respectively, with 16 bases between them. CDR1 is SGHAT, CDR2 FQNNGV, per germline. This CDR3 spans 14 amino acids.

The sample holds many counts of this clonotype. The CDR3 region has the DNA TGCAGTGCTAGAGGGACCTCAACTAATGAAAAACTGTTTTTT. Encoded protein: CSARGTSTNEKLFF. The rearrangement links TRBV20-1 to TRBJ1-4; D ambiguous. This CDR3 contains 14 residues. Per germline, CDR1 DFQATT and CDR2 SNEGSKA (reference sequence). The ends were cut back, 1 base at V and 0 bases at J, with 6 bases in the middle.

This clonotype was seen only a few times. The chain joins TRBV7-9 to TRBJ2-7; 13 bases are shared with TRBD2. The CDR3 sequence is 16 residues long. Germline V lookup: CDR1 SEHNR, CDR2 FQNEAQ (reference sequence). J was trimmed by 4 bases and V by 5 bases; bases with no gene match: 8. CDR3 in amino acids: CASSEPGTSGNYEQYF. The CDR3 DNA reads as TGTGCCAGCAGCGAACCCGGGACTAGCGGGAATTACGAGCAGTACTTC.

This clonotype was found a few times. V usage is TRBV24-1 and J usage is TRBJ2-2, with D possibly matching TRBD1 (7 bases). Trimming left V 3 bases short and J 2 bases short, with 15 bases between. This CDR3 spans 17 amino acids. The germline gives CDR1 KGHDR, CDR2 SFDVKD. The CDR3 nucleotides read TGTGCCACCAGTGATACGAGGCAGGGGGGTAACACCGGGGAGCTGTTTTTT. Protein product: CATSDTRQGGNTGELFF.

This clonotype was detected only a few times. No conserved phenylalanine or tryptophan is present at the end of the CDR3, so a read error is the likely explanation. No DNA is shown, since the ends of the CDR3 on it are uncertain; the CDR3 is the one TCRdb lists. This chain joins TRBV5-8 and TRBJ1-1; the listed D gene, TRBD1, was not tested against the DNA. CDR1 is SGHTS, CDR2 YDEGEE, per germline. Termini included, the CDR3 measures 11 amino acids. CDR3 amino acids: CASSLVLDSET.

The chain is built from TRBV12-3 or TRBV12-4 and TRBJ1-2; a possible D gene is TRBD1 (5 bases). The CDR3 runs 16 residues. V was shortened by 0 bases and J by 6 bases, with 17 bases between the two germline ends. CDR3 protein: CASSLALRGAGNGYTF. The CDR3 DNA sequence: TGTGCCAGCAGTTTAGCGCTAAGAGGGGCAGGGAATGGCTACACCTTC.

This clonotype was seen a few times. The chain recombines TRBV20-1 with TRBJ2-3, with D unclear. CDR1 and CDR2 (germline): DFQATT, SNEGSKA (reference sequence). The CDR3 is 11 amino acids. The V end lost 5 bases, the J end lost 6 bases, and 9 bases lay between the germline ends. CDR3 nucleotides: TGCAGTGCTTACCCCGCGGATACGCAGTATTTT. This encodes CSAYPADTQYF.

This clonotype was observed a handful of times. The rearrangement joins TRBV27 to TRBJ1-6, with TRBD1 matching 10 bases. The junction had 6 bases not matched to a gene; V was cut back by 7 bases and J by 6 bases. The germline gives CDR1 MNHEY, CDR2 SMNVEV (reference sequence). This CDR3 has 15 residues. This CDR3 reads CASTPRDRGNSPLHF. The CDR3, as DNA: TGTGCCAGCACTCCACGGGACAGGGGTAATTCACCCCTCCACTTT.

This clonotype showed up many times. This chain uses TRBV12-3 or TRBV12-4 with TRBJ2-2, with D perhaps matching TRBD1 (5 bases). The ends were cut back, 3 bases at V and 4 bases at J, with 12 bases in the middle. This CDR3 spans 15 amino acids. The DNA for the CDR3 is TGTGCCAGCAGTTTGGCAGGGTCGCTCACCGGGGAGCTGTTTTTT. Translated, it gives CASSLAGSLTGELFF.

Comment on this clonotype: It may be a read error: a sequence one base away is much more abundant. The V and J genes are TRBV28 and TRBJ1-5; D remains unclear. The CDR3 has 14 amino acids. The V end was cut by 8 bases, the J end by 0 bases, with 11 bases between. Germline V gives CDR1 MDHEN, CDR2 SYDVKM. CDR3: CASWNGCSNQPQHF. CDR3 in DNA: TGTGCCAGCTGGAACGGCTGTAGCAATCAGCCCCAGCATTTT.

The chain carries TRBV6-2 or TRBV6-3 and TRBJ1-1; possible D gene TRBD1, 5 bases. CDR1 MNHEY and CDR2 SVGEGT come from the germline V gene. The CDR3 is 12 amino acids. The V and J ends lost 4 bases and 7 bases respectively, with 10 bases between them. The CDR3 reads CASSSRANEAFF. In DNA, the CDR3 is TGTGCCAGCAGTTCCAGGGCAAATGAAGCTTTCTTT.

This clonotype has a count of ten or more. V usage is TRBV28 and J usage is TRBJ1-5; D uncertain. This CDR3 region has 15 residues. Looked up from germline, CDR1 is MDHEN and CDR2 is SYDVKM. The V end was cut by 6 bases, the J end by 6 bases, with 18 bases between. The CDR3 region is CASRPRRSGTQPQHF. The CDR3 coding sequence is TGTGCCAGCAGGCCCCGCAGGAGCGGCACTCAGCCCCAGCATTTT.

This clonotype has a count of ten or more. V and J are TRBV20-1 and TRBJ1-2; 7 positions match TRBD1. Unmatched junction bases numbered 8, after V lost 7 bases and J lost 3 bases. Germline V gene sequence: CDR1 DFQATT, CDR2 SNEGSKA (reference sequence). This CDR3 comprises 13 residues. The CDR3, as DNA: TGCAGTGTCCAGACAGGGTGGGACTATGGCTACACCTTC. Protein: CSVQTGWDYGYTF.

This clonotype was observed once. The CDR3 loop is CSAGEGIQPQHF. CDR3 bases: TGCAGTGCTGGGGAGGGTATACAGCCCCAGCATTTT. The J gene is TRBJ1-5, the V gene TRBV20-1; D is undetermined. Trimming took 5 bases from V and 7 from J, leaving 12 bases between them. There are 12 residues in the CDR3. CDR1 and CDR2 from the germline V gene are DFQATT and SNEGSKA (reference sequence).

This clonotype showed up just a few times. This chain links TRBV7-6 with TRBJ2-7; TRBD2 aligns across 9 bases. Germline loops: CDR1 SGHVS, CDR2 FNYEAQ. The CDR3 consists of 15 residues. V lost 1 base and J lost 0; bases outside the gene matches: 1. CDR3 amino acids: CASSLGREGSYEQYF. CDR3 bases: TGTGCCAGCAGCTTAGGGCGGGAGGGCTCCTACGAGCAGTACTTC.

Only a few counts were recorded for this clonotype. This sequence joins TRBV7-9 and TRBJ1-2; no reliable D call. V gave up 1 base and J gave up 4 bases, with 10 bases separating them. Germline V lookup: CDR1 SEHNR, CDR2 FQNEAQ (reference sequence). The CDR3 has 14 amino acids. The CDR3 nucleotides read TGTGCCAGCAGCTTAGAGTTGGAAGTCTATGGCTACACCTTC. Protein: CASSLELEVYGYTF.

This clonotype was counted ten times or more. The chain carries TRBV30 and TRBJ1-2; D uncertain. The V and J ends lost 2 bases and 7 bases respectively, with 11 bases between them. This CDR3 region has 12 residues. Per the germline V gene, CDR1 is GTSNPN and CDR2 is SVGIG (reference sequence). Here the CDR3 reads CAWSPLRGGYTF. As DNA, the CDR3 is TGTGCCTGGAGTCCACTTAGAGGTGGCTACACCTTC.

The chain recombines TRBV25-1 with TRBJ2-1, with D tentatively TRBD1 (6 bases). Germline V gene sequence: CDR1 MGHDK, CDR2 SYGVNS. The V gene lost 2 bases and the J gene lost 3 bases, with 11 bases spanning the gap. This CDR3 contains 15 residues. For the CDR3, the DNA is TGTGCCAGCAGTGAACGGACAGTTGTCTACAATGAGCAGTTCTTC. This codes for CASSERTVVYNEQFF.

The genes are TRBV20-1 and TRBJ2-3; D gene uncertain. The V end was cut by 1 base, the J end by 4 bases, with 6 bases between. Germline V gene lookup returns CDR1 DFQATT and CDR2 SNEGSKA (reference sequence). This CDR3 is 12 amino acids long. The CDR3 spells CSARGAADTQYF. The CDR3 DNA sequence: TGCAGTGCTAGAGGGGCGGCAGATACGCAGTATTTT.

Notes on this clonotype: Just one base apart from a much larger clone, this may be a read error. V usage is TRBV28 and J usage is TRBJ1-2; D uncertain. The V end was cut by 4 bases, the J end by 8 bases, with 11 bases between. The CDR3 contains 12 residues. CDR1 is MDHEN and CDR2 is SYDVKM in the germline V gene. This CDR3 reads CASSSRREGYTF. The CDR3 nucleotides are TGTGCCAGCAGTTCAAGGAGGGAAGGCTACACCTTC.

This chain's CDR3 is CASSLWGRDYNEQFF. Written as DNA, the CDR3 is TGTGCCAGCAGCTTATGGGGCAGGGACTACAATGAGCAGTTCTTC. The J gene is TRBJ2-1, the V gene TRBV7-9, with D perhaps matching TRBD1 (5 bases). Trimming took off 2 bases at V and 3 bases at J, with 11 bases between the two ends. The V gene's germline CDR1 is SEHNR and CDR2 FQNEAQ (reference sequence). The CDR3 consists of 15 residues.

This clonotype appeared a few times. The chain joins TRBV9 to TRBJ2-5; the D gene is possibly TRBD2 (5 bases). CDR1 is SGDLS and CDR2 is YYNGEE in the germline V gene. This CDR3 region has 16 residues. Trimming removed 6 bases at V and 5 bases at J, with 23 bases between. In DNA form, the CDR3 reads TGTGCCAGCAATCGTCCCAGGAGGCGAATAGTGGAGACCCAGTACTTC. Residues: CASNRPRRRIVETQYF.

The V gene is TRBV5-6, the J gene TRBJ2-7; the D is unclear. Trimming removed 4 bases at V and 3 bases at J, with 11 bases between. Germline CDR1 reads SGHDT; CDR2 reads YYEEEE. This CDR3 is built from 13 residues. CDR3 DNA: TGTGCCAGCAGCGCCGGCGGAGACTACGAGCAGTACTTC. It encodes CASSAGGDYEQYF.

The V call is TRBV27, the J call TRBJ2-3; perhaps TRBD1 as D (6 bases). Trimming took 6 bases from V and 2 from J, leaving 27 bases between them. The V gene's germline CDR1 is MNHEY and CDR2 SMNVEV (reference sequence). The CDR3 contains 19 residues. CDR3 coding DNA: TGTGCCAGCAGCCCATTGGGACACGGACACCCTCTAAACACAGATACGCAGTATTTT. Translating it yields CASSPLGHGHPLNTDTQYF.

This chain connects TRBV25-1 to TRBJ2-1; possibly TRBD1 for D (5 bases). CDR1 is MGHDK, CDR2 SYGVNS, per germline. The CDR3 has 15 residues. Trimming removed 0 bases from V and 6 bases from J, with 12 bases in between. This chain's CDR3 is CASSEYPSGFNEQFF. CDR3 DNA sequence: TGTGCCAGCAGTGAATACCCTTCAGGGTTCAATGAGCAGTTCTTC.

The chain couples TRBV11-2 to TRBJ2-7; D possibly corresponds to TRBD1 (6 bases). The germline V gene has CDR1 SGHAT and CDR2 FQNNGV. V lost 4 bases, J lost 4 bases, and 11 bases lay in between. There are 13 residues in the CDR3. The CDR3 DNA is TGTGCCAGCAGCTCGGCCAGGGGTTACGAGCAGTACTTC. It encodes CASSSARGYEQYF.

This clonotype appeared many times. The chain is built from TRBV3-1 and TRBJ1-5; D remains ambiguous. The CDR3 sequence is 13 residues long. The germline V gene has CDR1 LGHDT and CDR2 YNNKEL (reference sequence). The V gene lost 0 bases and the J gene lost 7 bases, with 7 bases spanning the gap. The CDR3 sequence is CASSQDPSQPQHF. The CDR3 DNA sequence: TGTGCCAGCAGCCAAGATCCCTCCCAGCCCCAGCATTTT.

The table lists this clonotype with many counts. The DNA of the CDR3 is TGTGCCAGCAGTTTACGAGGGGGCGGCAATCAGCCCCAGCATTTT. Its protein is CASSLRGGGNQPQHF. This chain links TRBV27 with TRBJ1-5; 7 nucleotides align to TRBD1. The CDR3 runs 15 residues. The germline V gene encodes CDR1 MNHEY and CDR2 SMNVEV (reference sequence). The V segment lost 2 bases and the J segment 2 bases; nucleotides outside the gene matches: 3.

This chain connects TRBV28 to TRBJ1-2; 8 nucleotides match TRBD1. The J segment lost 5 bases and the V segment lost 4 bases, leaving 6 bases of the junction unmatched. Germline CDR1 and CDR2: MDHEN and SYDVKM. The length of the CDR3 is 14 residues. Here the CDR3 reads CASSSGQGRYGYTF. The CDR3 coding sequence is TGTGCCAGCAGTTCCGGACAGGGAAGATATGGCTACACCTTC.